The 18 T cell receptor beta chains reported below all come from one sample, sequenced in a study of blood T cell repertoires in COVID-19. This table comes from immunoSEQ multiplex PCR, and its TCRdb copy is limited to in-frame clones, with some not included. Counted here are 290,000 or so clones, 75% to 90% occurring once; the ten biggest clones make up approximately 2.2%. Sequenced material: peripheral blood. The receptors here all came from a man aged 18-30 years with active or convalescent COVID-19.

The V call is TRBV2, the J call TRBJ1-4; D is perhaps TRBD1 (5 bases). The germline V and J ends were trimmed by 8 bases and 5 bases, with 12 bases remaining between them. Germline V CDR1 and CDR2: SNHLY, FYNNEI. CDR3 length equals 13 residues. The CDR3 sequence: CASLRDRNEKLFF. The CDR3 coding sequence is TGTGCCAGCCTCAGGGATAGGAATGAAAAACTGTTTTTT.

This clone was recorded once. The gene calls are TRBV28 and TRBJ2-7; TRBD1 is a possible D gene (5 bases). The length of the CDR3 is 14 residues. Trimming removed 1 base at V and 5 bases at J, with 12 bases between. CDR1 and CDR2 from the germline V gene are MDHEN and SYDVKM. CDR3 protein: CASSLSQGANEQYF. The CDR3 DNA is TGTGCCAGCAGTTTATCCCAGGGTGCGAACGAGCAGTACTTC.

V is TRBV6-2 or TRBV6-3 and J is TRBJ1-2; the D is unclear. V was shortened by 6 bases and J by 2 bases, with 10 bases between the two germline ends. The germline V gene encodes CDR1 MNHEY and CDR2 SVGEGT. This CDR3 comprises 13 residues. CDR3 coding DNA: TGTGCCAGCAGCCCCAGCGGAAACTATGGCTACACCTTC. Translated, it gives CASSPSGNYGYTF.

The gene calls are TRBV5-1 and TRBJ2-2; TRBD2 might be the D (6 bases). V was trimmed by 4 bases and J by 2 bases, leaving 15 bases between them. From germline, CDR1 is SGHRS and CDR2 YFSETQ. The length of the CDR3 is 16 residues. This CDR3 is CASSPGAGRNTGELFF. CDR3 nucleotide sequence: TGCGCCAGCAGCCCGGGAGCAGGGAGAAACACCGGGGAGCTGTTTTTT.

The rearrangement links TRBV5-1 to TRBJ2-5, with 12 bases identical to TRBD2. Germline CDR1 reads SGHRS; CDR2 reads YFSETQ. V shed 0 bases, J shed 4 bases, and the junction held 13 bases outside the gene matches. This CDR3 is 19 amino acids long. The CDR3 is CASSLAVLAGGPIGETQYF. In DNA form, the CDR3 reads TGCGCCAGCAGCTTGGCCGTTCTAGCGGGGGGGCCCATCGGAGAGACCCAGTACTTC. The full variable domain, its missing parts supplied by reference TRBV5-1 and TRBJ2-5, is KAGVTQTPRYLIKTRGQQVTLSCSPISGHRSVSWYQQTPGQGLQFLFEYFSETQRNKGNFPGRFSGRQFSNSRSEMNVSTLELGDSALYLCASSLAVLAGGPIGETQYFGPGTRLLVL.

The chain couples TRBV5-6 to TRBJ2-1, with 7 bases identical to TRBD1. This CDR3 comprises 15 residues. The J segment lost 7 bases and the V segment lost 1 base, leaving 8 bases of the junction unmatched. Germline V CDR1 and CDR2: SGHDT, YYEEEE. In nucleotides, the CDR3 is TGTGCCAGCAGCTTGTCCGACAGGGAACTTAATGAGCAGTTCTTC. This sequence encodes CASSLSDRELNEQFF.

The J gene is TRBJ2-5, the V gene TRBV9; a weak D match, TRBD1 (5 bases). V lost 0 bases and J lost 2, with 11 bases in between. The CDR3 totals 15 residues. The germline CDR1 and CDR2 sequences are SGDLS and YYNGEE. The CDR3 is CASSVAGFWQETQYF. Here the CDR3 DNA reads TGTGCCAGCAGCGTAGCAGGGTTTTGGCAAGAGACCCAGTACTTC.

V and J are TRBV3-1 (or the pseudogene TRBV3-2) and TRBJ1-3; D remains unclear. The CDR3 is made up of 11 amino acids. Trimming pared 4 bases from V and 7 bases from J, leaving 5 bases between. From germline, CDR1 is LGHDT and CDR2 YNNKEL (reference sequence). CDR3 residues: CASSLRNTIYF. In nucleotides, the CDR3 is TGTGCCAGCAGCCTGCGGAACACCATATATTTT.

V usage is TRBV6-5 and J usage is TRBJ1-2; no firm D call. The CDR3 consists of 13 residues. Germline CDR1 and CDR2: MNHEY and SVGAGI. V gave up 0 bases and J gave up 5 bases, with 7 bases separating them. The CDR3 DNA reads TGTGCCAGCAGTTACTCGAGGTATTATGGCTACACCTTC. As protein: CASSYSRYYGYTF.

V usage is TRBV6-5 and J usage is TRBJ2-7; 8 nucleotides match TRBD1. V was clipped by 5 bases and J by 7 bases; unmatched bases: 10. The CDR3 has 14 amino acids. Germline CDR1 is MNHEY and CDR2 is SVGAGI. CDR3 DNA: TGTGCCAGCAGTCCCCCAACAGGGGGTGGGGAGCAGTACTTC. Translating it yields CASSPPTGGGEQYF.

This chain's CDR3 is CATSDRTGKDTQYF. CDR3 DNA: TGTGCCACCAGTGATCGGACAGGGAAAGATACGCAGTATTTT. The chain is built from TRBV24-1 and TRBJ2-3; TRBD1 agrees at 8 bases. V lost 3 bases and J lost 5; bases outside the gene matches: 3. CDR1 is KGHDR and CDR2 is SFDVKD in the germline V gene. This CDR3 is 14 amino acids long.

The J gene is TRBJ1-3, the V gene TRBV12-5; maybe TRBD1 (5 bases). The ends were cut back, 7 bases at V and 2 bases at J, with 9 bases in the middle. There are 13 residues in the CDR3. Germline loops: CDR1 LGHNT, CDR2 FRNRAP. CDR3 in amino acids: CASVQGTGNTIYF. DNA of the CDR3: TGTGCTAGTGTTCAGGGTACTGGAAACACCATATATTTT.

V and J are TRBV5-1 and TRBJ2-7; 9 bases are shared with TRBD1. The CDR3 has 13 residues. CDR1 and CDR2 from the germline V gene are SGHRS and YFSETQ. J lost 8 bases, V lost 4 bases, and 7 bases had no gene match. The chain's CDR3 is CASSRRTGEKQYF. In nucleotides, the CDR3 is TGCGCCAGCAGCCGAAGGACAGGGGAGAAGCAGTACTTC.

This clone came up once. The sample carries other DNA sequences with the same CDR3. The chain recombines TRBV29-1 with TRBJ1-2; a weak D match, TRBD1 (5 bases). V was cut by 6 bases and J by 3 bases, with 8 bases left in between. The germline V gene encodes CDR1 SQVTM and CDR2 ANQGSEA. This CDR3 has 11 amino acids. The CDR3 region is CSVGRDYGYTF. In nucleotides, the CDR3 is TGCAGCGTCGGCAGGGACTATGGCTACACCTTC.

The chain couples TRBV28 to TRBJ1-6; TRBD1 agrees at 9 bases. The V gene end was trimmed by 8 bases and the J gene end by 9 bases; junction bases not matched to a gene: 8. The CDR3 covers 14 residues. CDR1 MDHEN and CDR2 SYDVKM come from the germline V gene. Here the CDR3 reads CASGVGQGGSPLHF. The CDR3 coding sequence is TGTGCCAGCGGGGTGGGACAGGGCGGTTCACCCCTCCACTTT.

This clone was counted only a few times. This chain joins TRBV15 and TRBJ2-1, with D unresolved. CDR1 and CDR2 from the germline V gene are LNHNV and YYDKDF (reference sequence). V gave up 3 bases and J gave up 10 bases, with 13 bases separating them. The CDR3 loop spans 13 amino acids. CDR3 protein: CATSSRDTPEQFF. CDR3 DNA sequence: TGTGCCACCAGCAGCAGAGACACTCCCGAGCAGTTCTTC. Full variable domain (outside the CDR3, taken from reference TRBV15 and TRBJ2-1): DAMVIQNPRYQVTQFGKPVTLSCSQTLNHNVMYWYQQKSSQAPKLLFHYYDKDFNNEADTPDNFQSRRPNTSFCFLDIRSPGLGDTAMYLCATSSRDTPEQFFGPGTRLTVL.

The chain's CDR3 is CASSFSEDTQYF. Written as DNA, the CDR3 is TGTGCCAGCAGTTTCAGTGAAGATACGCAGTATTTT. The rearrangement uses TRBV12-3 or TRBV12-4 and TRBJ2-3; no clear D gene. This CDR3 comprises 12 residues. Trimming shortened V by 3 bases and J by 5 bases, and 6 bases separated the two germline ends.

The rearrangement links TRBV6-6 to TRBJ1-2, with TRBD1 matching 10 bases. J lost 6 bases, V lost 5 bases, and 15 bases had no gene match. Germline V gene sequence: CDR1 MNHNY, CDR2 SVGAGI (reference sequence). The CDR3 has 17 residues. This CDR3 reads CASSHLSGTGEGDGYTF. CDR3 sequence (DNA): TGTGCCAGCAGTCATCTCTCCGGGACAGGGGAAGGGGATGGCTACACCTTC.